Following are 32 T cell receptor beta chains from one sample sequenced in a study of blood T cell repertoires in COVID-19. Repertoires were generated with immunoSEQ multiplex PCR, while TCRdb's copy carries only in-frame clones and drops some. The repertoire holds 97,000 or so clones, with more than 90% as singletons. The sample was peripheral blood. The receptor set was obtained from a woman aged 50 to 60 with COVID-19, enrolled during active disease.

The chain has TRBV19 and TRBJ1-1; TRBD1 matches at 8 bases. After removal of 3 bases from V and 4 bases from J, the junction contained 1 base not matched to a gene. The germline gives CDR1 LNHDA, CDR2 SQIVND (reference sequence). CDR3 length: 13 amino acids. The CDR3 region is CASSMDRATEAFF. CDR3 nucleotides: TGTGCCAGTAGTATGGACAGGGCCACTGAAGCTTTCTTT.

The V call is TRBV23-1, the J call TRBJ1-4; D not resolved. TRBV23-1 is identified as an open reading frame with a role that is uncertain. The germline V and J ends were trimmed by 2 bases and 5 bases, with 18 bases remaining between them. The CDR3 totals 17 residues. The CDR3 DNA follows: TGCGCCAGCAGTCAACCCAACCTCCCCCGGGAGAATGAAAAACTGTTTTTT. This translates into CASSQPNLPRENEKLFF.

The CDR3 region is CASSLKGEYSGNTIYF. The CDR3 DNA is TGTGCCAGCAGCTTAAAAGGAGAGTACTCTGGAAACACCATATATTTT. The chain joins TRBV11-2 to TRBJ1-3; D ambiguous. The germline gives CDR1 SGHAT, CDR2 FQNNGV. This CDR3 contains 16 residues. Trimming shortened V by 2 bases and J by 0 bases, and 11 bases separated the two germline ends.

Only a few counts were recorded for this clone. The chain has TRBV12-3 or TRBV12-4 and TRBJ1-6, with a possible D match to TRBD1 (6 bases). The ends were cut back, 6 bases at V and 7 bases at J, with 10 bases in the middle. The CDR3 runs 13 residues. The CDR3 spells CASSWGRNSPLHF. In DNA, the CDR3 is TGTGCCAGCAGCTGGGGGCGAAATTCACCCCTCCACTTT.

As to this clone: A read error may account for a junction end that differs from germline. The chain is built from TRBV20-1 and TRBJ1-1; 7 bases line up with TRBD1. The germline gives CDR1 DFQATT, CDR2 SNEGSKA (reference sequence). The CDR3 is 11 amino acids. In DNA form, the CDR3 reads TGCAGTGCTAGAGATGGCGCGGGACAGAATTTT. Translated: CSARDGAGQNF.

The chain uses TRBV7-6 and TRBJ2-3; TRBD2 aligns across 8 bases. Germline CDR1 reads SGHVS; CDR2 reads FNYEAQ. CDR3 size: 15 residues. V lost 5 bases to trimming and J lost 4 bases; unmatched junction nucleotides: 8. DNA of the CDR3: TGTGCCAGCAGCGTTCAGCGGGGGCGGGCAGATACGCAGTATTTT. Translation gives CASSVQRGRADTQYF.

The rearrangement joins TRBV2 to TRBJ1-1; TRBD1 matches at 7 bases. The CDR3 covers 13 residues. From germline, CDR1 is SNHLY and CDR2 FYNNEI. Trimming took 6 bases from V and 3 from J; bases not matched to a gene: 4. CDR3 nucleotides: TGTGCCAGCAGCGCAGACAGGGACACTGAAGCTTTCTTT. It translates to CASSADRDTEAFF.

This chain joins TRBV6-5 and TRBJ1-5; D remains unclear. CDR1 MNHEY and CDR2 SVGAGI come from the germline V gene. Between the trimmed V and J ends, which lost 7 bases and 0 bases, there was a span of 7 bases. This CDR3 comprises 13 residues. The CDR3 loop reads CASNLFSNQPQHF. The CDR3 DNA sequence: TGTGCCAGCAACTTGTTTAGCAATCAGCCCCAGCATTTT.

This rearrangement joins TRBV24-1 to TRBJ1-2, with D maybe TRBD1 (6 bases). CDR1 is KGHDR, CDR2 SFDVKD, per germline. This CDR3 comprises 12 residues. Trimming left V 2 bases short and J 7 bases short, with 7 bases between. CDR3: CATSDSGVGYTF. CDR3 DNA: TGTGCCACCAGTGATTCAGGGGTTGGCTACACCTTC.

The CDR3 loop is CASSPLGDRGNYGYTF. The CDR3 DNA sequence: TGTGCCAGCAGTCCCCTGGGGGACAGGGGAAACTATGGCTACACCTTC. The chain recombines TRBV5-4 with TRBJ1-2, with TRBD1 matching 10 bases. This CDR3 has 16 residues. Germline V CDR1 and CDR2: SGHNT, YYREEE (reference sequence). V dropped 5 bases and J dropped 2; count of bases not matched to a gene: 9.

This chain uses TRBV6-2 or TRBV6-3 with TRBJ1-5, with D possibly matching TRBD1 (5 bases). Trimming shortened V by 2 bases and J by 0 bases, and 8 bases separated the two germline ends. Germline V CDR1 and CDR2: MNHEY, SVGEGT. This CDR3 comprises 15 residues. The CDR3 loop is CASSYRTSSNQPQHF. The CDR3 DNA is TGTGCCAGCAGTTACAGGACATCTAGCAATCAGCCCCAGCATTTT.

DNA for the CDR3: TGTGCCAGCAGTTACTCCCAGTGGACAGGGACCAACAATGAGCAGTTCTTC. Translating gives CASSYSQWTGTNNEQFF. V usage is TRBV6-2 or TRBV6-3 and J usage is TRBJ2-1; 8 positions agree with TRBD1. Trimming removed 0 bases from V and 5 bases from J; junction bases left unmatched: 9. This CDR3 is 17 amino acids long. CDR1 MNHEY and CDR2 SVGEGT come from the germline V gene.

The chain couples TRBV6-5 to TRBJ2-7; 7 bases line up with TRBD1. Germline CDR1 reads MNHEY; CDR2 reads SVGAGI. This CDR3 region has 13 residues. V lost 7 bases, J lost 6 bases, and 9 bases stayed unmatched. The CDR3 sequence: CASNHRGPGEQYF. CDR3 sequence (DNA): TGTGCCAGCAACCACAGGGGTCCGGGCGAGCAGTACTTC.

The chain is built from TRBV20-1 and TRBJ1-2, with D possibly TRBD1 on 5 matching bases. Germline values: CDR1 DFQATT, CDR2 SNEGSKA (reference sequence). The germline V and J ends were trimmed by 6 bases and 8 bases, with 13 bases remaining between them. This CDR3 has 11 residues. CDR3 in amino acids: CSATVEGGYTF. The CDR3 nucleotides are TGCAGTGCAACAGTGGAGGGGGGCTACACCTTC.

This clone was detected only once. The V call is TRBV6-2 or TRBV6-3, the J call TRBJ1-1, with a possible D match to TRBD1 (6 bases). V was clipped by 4 bases and J by 1 base, with 7 bases between them. The CDR3 runs to 13 residues. Per germline, CDR1 MNHEY and CDR2 SVGEGT. The CDR3 sequence: CASSLQGNTEAFF. The CDR3 DNA follows: TGTGCCAGCAGTTTACAGGGGAACACTGAAGCTTTCTTT.

This chain joins TRBV29-1 and TRBJ1-1, with a possible D match to TRBD1 (5 bases). Germline CDR1 SQVTM, CDR2 ANQGSEA. The CDR3 is 15 amino acids. Trimming stripped 4 bases from V and 8 bases from J, with 23 bases between. The CDR3 DNA follows: TGCAGCGTTGTCCTACGACAGCCTAGAACGTCAGAAGCTTTCTTT. Residues: CSVVLRQPRTSEAFF.

CDR3 in DNA: TGTGCCAGCAGCTTCCTGACAGGGGTCCTCACTGAAGCTTTCTTT. It is translated as CASSFLTGVLTEAFF. The gene calls are TRBV5-5 and TRBJ1-1; 8 bases map to TRBD1. Germline V gene sequence: CDR1 SGHKS, CDR2 YYEKEE (reference sequence). This CDR3 comprises 15 residues. The V segment lost 2 bases and the J segment 4 bases; nucleotides outside the gene matches: 7.

The chain's CDR3 is CASSLRGSGGYTF. CDR3 DNA sequence: TGTGCCAGCAGCCTGCGGGGGTCGGGTGGCTACACCTTC. V gene TRBV27 combines with J gene TRBJ1-2; a weak D match, TRBD1 (5 bases). Germline V lookup: CDR1 MNHEY, CDR2 SMNVEV (reference sequence). Deletions cut 6 bases from V and 7 bases from J, with 15 bases between. This CDR3 is built from 13 residues.

The CDR3 spells CASKGFSGNTIYF. The CDR3 nucleotides read TGTGCCAGCAAGGGGTTCTCTGGAAACACCATATATTTT. The chain joins TRBV2 to TRBJ1-3, with D possibly being TRBD1 (5 bases). Germline values: CDR1 SNHLY, CDR2 FYNNEI. V gave up 7 bases and J gave up 0 bases, with 7 bases separating them. The CDR3 has 13 residues.

The V and J genes are TRBV6-5 and TRBJ2-3; D is ambiguous. The CDR3 runs 12 residues. Deletions cut 7 bases from V and 0 bases from J, with 5 bases between. The germline gives CDR1 MNHEY, CDR2 SVGAGI. CDR3 sequence (DNA): TGTGCCAGCAAAGCGAGCACAGATACGCAGTATTTT. Translated: CASKASTDTQYF.

This chain joins TRBV18 and TRBJ2-1, with 7 bases identical to TRBD1. The germline CDR1 and CDR2 sequences are KGHSH and LQKENI. This CDR3 has 12 amino acids. The V segment lost 5 bases and the J segment 13 bases; nucleotides outside the gene matches: 8. The CDR3 coding sequence is TGTGCCAGCTCAACCATGACAGGGAACCAGTTCTTC. Its protein product is CASSTMTGNQFF.

The CDR3 sequence: CASIHSQGAGTEAFF. CDR3 nucleotides: TGTGCCAGCATCCACTCCCAGGGGGCCGGCACTGAAGCTTTCTTT. The chain combines TRBV6-5 with TRBJ1-1; 8 bases fit TRBD1. The V segment lost 7 bases and the J segment 4 bases; nucleotides outside the gene matches: 11. This CDR3 contains 15 residues. From germline, CDR1 is MNHEY and CDR2 SVGAGI.

This clone showed up just once. CDR3 region: CASSLDRGQNTEAFF. The CDR3 region has the DNA TGTGCCAGCAGTTTAGACAGGGGGCAGAACACTGAAGCTTTCTTT. The chain recombines TRBV2 with TRBJ1-1, with TRBD1 matching over 10 bases. Trimming at V came to 5 bases and at J to 1 base, leaving 4 bases not matched to a gene. CDR3 length equals 15 residues. CDR1 and CDR2 from the germline V gene are SNHLY and FYNNEI.

The chain joins TRBV5-4 to TRBJ2-7, with 7 bases fitting TRBD1. The germline CDR1 and CDR2 sequences are SGHNT and YYREEE (reference sequence). V lost 6 bases and J lost 7; bases outside the gene matches: 13. The CDR3 sequence is 14 residues long. The chain's CDR3 is CASTEGTGRGEQYF. In DNA form, the CDR3 reads TGTGCCAGCACCGAGGGAACAGGCAGGGGGGAGCAGTACTTC.

V and J are TRBV5-6 and TRBJ2-7, with D perhaps TRBD2 (5 bases). The V and J ends lost 1 base and 7 bases respectively, with 18 bases between them. The CDR3 extends over 15 amino acids. CDR1 SGHDT and CDR2 YYEEEE come from the germline V gene. CDR3 loop: CASSLLFEGMGEQYV. Written as DNA, the CDR3 is TGTGCCAGCAGCTTGCTGTTCGAGGGTATGGGGGAGCAGTACGTC.

The CDR3 nucleotides read TGTGCCTGGACTGGTGGGGCCAGCGCTAACTATGGCTACACCTTC. Translated, it gives CAWTGGASANYGYTF. The chain combines TRBV30 with TRBJ1-2, with D maybe TRBD1 (5 bases). CDR1 GTSNPN and CDR2 SVGIG come from the germline V gene (reference sequence). The CDR3 spans 15 residues. Trimming shortened V by 4 bases and J by 0 bases, and 15 bases separated the two germline ends.

The chain has TRBV11-3 and TRBJ2-3, with 7 bases aligning to TRBD1. The ends lost 2 bases at V and 2 bases at J; junction bases unmatched: 7. This CDR3 has 16 amino acids. CDR1 is SGHNT and CDR2 is YENEEA in the germline V gene. The CDR3 nucleotides read TGTGCCAGCAGCTTACGAGGGGGCTCCAACACAGATACGCAGTATTTT. Protein: CASSLRGGSNTDTQYF.

V is TRBV2 and J is TRBJ1-2; D possibly corresponds to TRBD1 (5 bases). V dropped 7 bases and J dropped 2 bases, with 23 bases sitting between them. CDR1 is SNHLY and CDR2 is FYNNEI in the germline V gene. The CDR3 covers 17 residues. The CDR3 loop reads CASTPLNPRQLNYGYTF. The CDR3 coding sequence is TGTGCCAGCACCCCACTAAACCCGCGACAGTTGAACTATGGCTACACCTTC.

This sequence joins TRBV6-2 or TRBV6-3 and TRBJ2-1; unclear D gene. Trimming stripped 0 bases from V and 12 bases from J, with 15 bases between. In germline, CDR1 is MNHEY, CDR2 SVGEGT. The CDR3 runs 14 residues. The CDR3 loop is CASSYSSIPNGQFF. The CDR3 DNA sequence: TGTGCCAGCAGTTACTCGTCGATCCCAAACGGGCAGTTCTTC.

V usage is TRBV6-5 and J usage is TRBJ1-2; 8 bases fit TRBD1. The length of the CDR3 is 13 residues. In germline, CDR1 is MNHEY, CDR2 SVGAGI. V dropped 2 bases and J dropped 8; count of bases not matched to a gene: 4. The CDR3 DNA is TGTGCCAGCAGTTACGGACAGGGCTTAGGCTACACCTTC. Its translation: CASSYGQGLGYTF.

The gene calls are TRBV5-1 and TRBJ1-2; TRBD1 might be the D (5 bases). The CDR3 runs 13 residues. V was clipped by 0 bases and J by 4 bases, with 7 bases between them. Germline CDR1 SGHRS, CDR2 YFSETQ. This chain's CDR3 is CASSLADSYGYTF. As DNA, the CDR3 is TGCGCCAGCAGCTTGGCAGACAGCTATGGCTACACCTTC.

The chain has TRBV6-2 or TRBV6-3 and TRBJ2-3; perhaps TRBD2 as D (7 bases). Germline CDR1 MNHEY, CDR2 SVGEGT. Trimming took off 4 bases at V and 2 bases at J, with 13 bases between the two ends. This CDR3 spans 15 amino acids. DNA of the CDR3: TGTGCCAGCAGTTCTGGCGGGGGCCCCACAGATACGCAGTATTTT. It is translated as CASSSGGGPTDTQYF.